This TCR beta chain was observed in a study of neurological immune-mediated disorders. Template-switch 5'RACE cDNA synthesis added a 10-nucleotide unique molecular identifier. From the 5' RACE reads, TCRdb called clonotypes with MiXCR, one entry per CDR3 protein. The sample carries roughly 76,000 distinct CDR3 sequences, roughly 13% recorded once. V was shortened by 5 bases and J by 4 bases, with 13 bases between the two germline ends. The CDR3 covers 14 residues. This clonotype was counted many times. This clonotype originated in a woman between 45 and 65 years old in good health. Specimen: PBMCs. The rearrangement links TRBV12-3 or TRBV12-4 to TRBJ2-3; D is possibly TRBD2 (6 bases). The CDR3 DNA follows: TGTGCCAGCAGTGGCGGGGTGTATCCAGATACGCAGTATTTT. It codes for CASSGGVYPDTQYF.